This T cell receptor beta chain emerged from a study of T cell responses to AZD1222 COVID-19 vaccine (dated by TCRdb to the early 2020s). Background on the whole study: A total of 233 trial participants underwent TCR sequencing, of whom 207 received two doses of AZD1222 and 26 received two doses of the MenACWY control vaccine. Trial participants were enrolled by age into subgroups of 18-55, 56-69 and 70-plus years, and roughly 150, 30 and 60 TCR-sequenced participants, respectively, were included in these subgroups. Results the study describes overall, beyond this receptor: After two AZD1222 doses, spike-specific TCR breadth and depth were significantly higher than at day 0 and than in MenACWY recipients. Nearly half of unique spike-specific TCRs reportedly recognized epitopes outside regions mutated in the B.1.351 and B.1.1.7 variants. The 56-69-year group was small, and its depth increase did not reach significance, likely because of low power. The whole spike protein was spanned by vaccine-associated CD4 TCRs, and dominant responses were seen in regions 160-218 and 743-854. Conclusions about previously exposed vaccinees are limited, since just a handful of AZD1222 recipients were seropositive for SARS-CoV-2 at baseline. Because no samples from the day 14 peak response were available, repertoires could be characterized only after the peak T cell response. Most participants were white British and females outnumbered males, and the authors suggested that clonal diversity may have been underestimated.

The sample's time point label, decoded: about 28 days (+/-7) after the second vaccine dose. Because spike-specific TCR depth and breadth did not differ between the two schedules, AZD1222 recipients who got a second dose at roughly 4 weeks were pooled with those who got a second dose at roughly 12 weeks. The vaccinee samples were drawn from two UK trials, COV001 and COV002, one of which was a single-blind randomized controlled phase 2/3 trial testing AZD1222 (ChAdOx1 nCoV-19) in healthy adults. For TCRbeta chain sequencing, PBMC samples were collected from trial participants at day 0 and at day 28 after the second dose. The CDR3 regions of human TCRbeta chains were analyzed by immunosequencing. From the authors' description of their analysis: TCRs in the repertoires were compared against a reference library of SARS-CoV-2-specific TCRs that had been generated with the MIRA antigen-specificity platform. Breadth meant the fraction of unique TCRs that were SARS-CoV-2-associated, whereas depth meant the fraction of total T cells that were SARS-CoV-2-associated. Each spike-specific TCR was assigned to its reactive spike region and to a CD4 or CD8 class using the MIRA data. Log10-transformed breadth and depth values were compared by one-way ANOVA with Sidak's multiple comparisons tests. TCRdb stores this immuneACCESS table with in-frame sequences only. Part of the clones is absent; in the studies checked, under half of the shortfall reflects unresolved V genes, and no reason is known for the rest. That table gives V, J and clone size, and the DNA gave D and trimming. Across this sample there are about 130,000 clones, with about nine tenths seen only once. The ten largest clones represent roughly a tenth of the sample.

Remarks on this clone: The antigen it binds to is not known. No base qualities exist here, and no much larger clone lies one base off it.

This TCR came from an adult who received the AZD1222 COVID-19 vaccine. Sequences were derived from peripheral blood, sampled 28 days after the second AZD1222 dose.

This receptor carries the CDR3 CASSWGGSGNTIYF. The sequenced DNA is TGTGCCAGCAGCTGGGGCGGCTCTGGAAACACCATATATTTT. The chain uses TRBV7-2 and TRBJ1-3; the best D guess is TRBD1, with 5 bases matching. The CDR3 spans 14 residues, from the cysteine through the phenylalanine. Only the CDR3 portion is preserved as DNA: 42 bases, with reading frame beginning at the first base. Via the germline V gene, CDR1 is SGHTA and CDR2 FQGNSA. Trimming removed 4 bases from V and 0 bases from J, leaving 7 bases between the germline ends.